One and the same sample provided the 28 T cell receptor beta chains below, sequenced in a study of response to subunit inactivated influenza vaccine. One entry per CDR3 protein, called by TCRdb with MiXCR from the RT-PCR reads. The sample records 540,000 or so distinct CDR3 sequences, 10% to 15% being singletons. Sequenced material: PBMCs from blood, taken roughly 46 days after vaccination. All receptors come from a man aged 45-65 years who received an inactivated influenza vaccine.

This clonotype was seen more than once but under ten times. The V and J genes are TRBV4-3 and TRBJ2-1; either TRBD1 or TRBD2 may fit D (5 bases each). The germline V and J ends were trimmed by 4 bases and 5 bases, with 15 bases remaining between them. The CDR3 totals 15 residues. Germline V CDR1 and CDR2: LGHNA, YSLEER. The CDR3 spells CASSLQSWGNNEQFF. The CDR3 DNA reads as TGCGCCAGCAGCCTCCAAAGTTGGGGGAACAATGAGCAGTTCTTC.

A few counts support this clonotype. The chain carries TRBV12-3 or TRBV12-4 and TRBJ2-1; 9 nucleotides align to TRBD1. V lost 3 bases and J lost 8; bases outside the gene matches: 14. The CDR3 runs to 17 residues. The CDR3: CASSFGIWTGDDHEQFF. In DNA form, the CDR3 reads TGTGCCAGCAGTTTTGGAATTTGGACAGGGGACGACCATGAGCAGTTCTTC.

This rearrangement joins TRBV12-5 to TRBJ2-1; 8 bases agree with TRBD1. Per the germline V gene, CDR1 is LGHNT and CDR2 is FRNRAP. The CDR3 is made up of 14 amino acids. After removal of 1 base from V and 9 bases from J, the junction contained 5 bases not matched to a gene. CDR3 in amino acids: CASGLGQGAREQFF. The CDR3 nucleotides read TGTGCTAGTGGTTTGGGGCAGGGGGCGCGTGAGCAGTTCTTC.

The V gene is TRBV7-2, the J gene TRBJ2-1; 8 nucleotides line up with TRBD2. Looked up from germline, CDR1 is SGHTA and CDR2 is FQGNSA. The length of the CDR3 is 16 residues. The V segment lost 5 bases and the J segment 3 bases; nucleotides outside the gene matches: 9. CDR3 protein: CASSPPPGTSYNEQFF. CDR3 DNA: TGTGCCAGCAGCCCCCCCCCCGGGACTAGCTACAATGAGCAGTTCTTC.

In its sample, this clonotype was seen a few times. The V call is TRBV6-2 or TRBV6-3, the J call TRBJ2-2; D not certain. CDR3 size: 17 residues. Germline-derived CDR1 and CDR2 are MNHEY and SVGEGT. V dropped 8 bases and J dropped 0 bases, with 19 bases sitting between them. CDR3 in amino acids: CASCRPPQRSNTGELFF. In DNA, the CDR3 is TGTGCCAGCTGTCGGCCTCCCCAGCGTTCGAACACCGGGGAGCTGTTTTTT.

The chain has TRBV11-2 and TRBJ2-7, with TRBD2 matching over 8 bases. This CDR3 spans 14 amino acids. The V gene end was trimmed by 5 bases and the J gene end by 3 bases; junction bases not matched to a gene: 6. Germline CDR1 and CDR2: SGHAT and FQNNGV. This CDR3 reads CASSAPGTSYEQYF. The CDR3 region has the DNA TGTGCCAGCAGCGCCCCCGGGACTAGCTACGAGCAGTACTTC.

As regards this clonotype: One junction end disagrees with the germline gene, perhaps due to a read error. V usage is TRBV5-1 and J usage is TRBJ1-1, with D hard to call. CDR1 and CDR2 (germline): SGHRS, YFSETQ. The CDR3 has 15 residues. The CDR3 coding sequence is TGCGCCAGCAGCCCGACCTGGACTGGGAACACTGAAGCTCTCTTT. As protein: CASSPTWTGNTEALF.

This clonotype was seen more than once but under ten times. The chain joins TRBV7-8 to TRBJ1-2, with 9 bases matching TRBD1. The junction had 6 bases not matched to a gene; V was cut back by 6 bases and J by 1 base. The CDR3 is 15 residues long. From germline, CDR1 is SGHVS and CDR2 FQNEAQ. The CDR3 nucleotides are TGTGCCAGCAGTCACCGGGACAGGGATAACTATGGCTACACCTTC. Its protein is CASSHRDRDNYGYTF.

The chain recombines TRBV12-3 or TRBV12-4 with TRBJ2-2, with D perhaps matching TRBD1 (6 bases). The V end was cut by 6 bases, the J end by 7 bases, with 12 bases between. This CDR3 has 13 residues. CDR3 bases: TGTGCCAGCAGATGGACAGACATCGGGGAGCTGTTTTTT. This encodes CASRWTDIGELFF.

This chain connects TRBV4-3 to TRBJ1-2, with a tentative D call TRBD1 (5 bases). Per germline, CDR1 LGHNA and CDR2 YSLEER. CDR3 size: 17 residues. Trimming pared 0 bases from V and 5 bases from J, leaving 19 bases between. The CDR3 loop reads CASSQDMNTGTGYGYTF. The DNA for the CDR3 is TGCGCCAGCAGCCAAGACATGAACACCGGGACGGGGTATGGCTACACCTTC.

The chain links TRBV10-3 to TRBJ2-3; D may be TRBD2 (6 bases). Germline CDR1 and CDR2: ENHRY and SYGVKD. There are 17 residues in the CDR3. Trimming removed 3 bases from V and 3 bases from J, with 19 bases in between. The CDR3: CAISDRLAPRGTDTQYF. DNA for the CDR3: TGTGCCATCAGTGATCGACTCGCCCCCCGGGGGACAGATACGCAGTATTTT.

This clonotype has just a few counts. The chain combines TRBV12-3 or TRBV12-4 with TRBJ1-2; D is unresolved. The CDR3 runs to 12 residues. Trimming stripped 7 bases from V and 7 bases from J, with 13 bases between. CDR3 sequence: CASTARGVGYTF. Written as DNA, the CDR3 is TGTGCCAGCACCGCTCGTGGGGTTGGCTACACCTTC.

The rearrangement uses TRBV12-3 or TRBV12-4 and TRBJ2-2; 9 nucleotides align to TRBD1. The CDR3 consists of 24 residues. V lost 3 bases to trimming and J lost 0 bases; unmatched junction nucleotides: 26. CDR3 amino acids: CASSLLLRFSLQDRGQSNTGELFF. DNA of the CDR3: TGTGCCAGCAGTTTGCTACTCCGGTTCAGTTTGCAGGACAGGGGACAATCGAACACCGGGGAGCTGTTTTTT.

This clonotype was observed a few times. V gene TRBV7-8 combines with J gene TRBJ2-3; TRBD2 matches at 8 bases. The germline gives CDR1 SGHVS, CDR2 FQNEAQ. Trimming took 5 bases from V and 0 from J; bases not matched to a gene: 7. The CDR3 has 16 residues. Here the CDR3 reads CASSTYSGTSTDTQYF. The CDR3 nucleotides are TGTGCCAGCAGCACCTATAGCGGGACCAGCACAGATACGCAGTATTTT.

Only a few counts were recorded for this clonotype. The CDR3 sequence: CASWKKGRGNQPQHF. In DNA, the CDR3 is TGTGCCAGCTGGAAGAAGGGTCGTGGCAATCAGCCCCAGCATTTT. The J gene is TRBJ1-5, the V gene TRBV6-2 or TRBV6-3; D is uncertain. V lost 8 bases and J lost 2, with 16 bases in between. The CDR3 extends over 15 amino acids. Germline loops: CDR1 MNHEY, CDR2 SVGEGT.

The rearrangement joins TRBV2 to TRBJ2-5; D remains unclear. The germline V gene encodes CDR1 SNHLY and CDR2 FYNNEI. The CDR3 length is 14 residues. V was pared by 1 base and J by 7 bases, with 13 bases between. The CDR3 region is CASSEGGTWGTQYF. The DNA of the CDR3 is TGTGCCAGCAGTGAAGGTGGTACTTGGGGGACCCAGTACTTC.

In its sample, this clonotype was seen many times. The chain has TRBV12-3 or TRBV12-4 and TRBJ2-3; D call uncertain. The CDR3 is made up of 14 amino acids. The V gene lost 5 bases and the J gene lost 5 bases, with 14 bases spanning the gap. The DNA of the CDR3 is TGTGCCAGCAGTCCAGACGGAAGTATAGATACGCAGTATTTT. Translated, it gives CASSPDGSIDTQYF.

The chain joins TRBV20-1 to TRBJ2-2; no clear D. Trimming took 0 bases from V and 6 from J, leaving 11 bases between them. Germline V CDR1 and CDR2: DFQATT, SNEGSKA (reference sequence). The CDR3 length is 14 residues. The CDR3 DNA follows: TGCAGTGCTAGAGAGCTGTACAGAGCCGGGGAGCTGTTTTTT. Amino acid sequence: CSARELYRAGELFF.

This clonotype has at least ten counts. The chain has TRBV20-1 and TRBJ2-7, with D hard to call. V shed 3 bases and J shed 0 bases, with 15 bases lying between them. Germline CDR1 is DFQATT and CDR2 is SNEGSKA (reference sequence). The length of the CDR3 is 15 residues. The CDR3 bases are TGCAGTGCTAGTGCAGTCCTGATAGCCTCCTACGAGCAGTACTTC. As protein: CSASAVLIASYEQYF.

Many counts were recorded for this clonotype. V usage is TRBV7-2 and J usage is TRBJ2-1, with D possibly called TRBD1 or TRBD2 (5 bases each). CDR1 SGHTA and CDR2 FQGNSA come from the germline V gene. This CDR3 comprises 15 residues. The V end was cut by 1 base, the J end by 5 bases, with 12 bases between. CDR3 DNA: TGTGCCAGCAGCTTAGGATTCGGGGCCCACAATGAGCAGTTCTTC. This translates into CASSLGFGAHNEQFF.

The table lists this clonotype with many counts. The genes are TRBV10-3 and TRBJ2-2; 10 bases align to TRBD2. The J segment lost 5 bases and the V segment lost 0 bases, leaving 9 bases of the junction unmatched. The germline CDR1 and CDR2 sequences are ENHRY and SYGVKD. The CDR3 length is 18 residues. CDR3: CAISESAGLAPRTGELFF. The DNA for the CDR3 is TGTGCCATCAGTGAGTCCGCGGGACTAGCGCCCCGGACCGGGGAGCTGTTTTTT.

There are many counts of this clonotype. V is TRBV6-5 and J is TRBJ2-7; 9 positions agree with TRBD1. J gave up 4 bases and V 4 bases, and 8 bases lay outside the gene matches. The V gene's germline CDR1 is MNHEY and CDR2 SVGAGI. This CDR3 region has 15 residues. The DNA for the CDR3 is TGTGCCAGCAGTTTGGGGGACAGGGAGTCGTACGAGCAGTACTTC. Encoded protein: CASSLGDRESYEQYF.

This sequence joins TRBV5-4 and TRBJ2-5, with 12 bases matching TRBD1. The CDR3 is 15 amino acids. Losses at the gene ends were 4 bases for V and 7 bases for J; bases not matched to a gene: 8. Per germline, CDR1 SGHNT and CDR2 YYREEE (reference sequence). This CDR3 is CASSPDGGQGATQYF. The CDR3 DNA reads as TGTGCCAGCAGCCCAGACGGGGGACAGGGGGCGACCCAGTACTTC. Supplemented by reference TRBV5-4 and TRBJ2-5, the full variable domain reads ETGVTQSPTHLIKTRGQQVTLRCSSQSGHNTVSWYQQALGQGPQFIFQYYREEENGRGNFPPRFSGLQFPNYSSELNVNALELDDSALYLCASSPDGGQGATQYFGPGTRLLVL.

This clonotype was observed a few times. The V gene is TRBV21-1, the J gene TRBJ1-5. TRBV21-1 is a known pseudogene. The CDR3 is made up of 16 amino acids. CDR3 region: CASSKAGNSCNQPQHF. DNA of the CDR3: TGTGCCAGCAGCAAGGCAGGGAACAGTTGCAATCAGCCCCAGCATTTT.

This clonotype was found a few times. V gene TRBV5-1 combines with J gene TRBJ1-2; D is perhaps TRBD1 (6 bases). The CDR3 sequence is 16 residues long. Germline CDR1 is SGHRS and CDR2 is YFSETQ. V dropped 4 bases and J dropped 7 bases, with 23 bases sitting between them. The CDR3, as DNA: TGCGCCAGCAGCCTTGGAAGTACAGGGACCCTCGGTGGCTACACCTTC. As protein: CASSLGSTGTLGGYTF.

The V and J genes are TRBV21-1 and TRBJ1-5. TRBV21-1 corresponds to a pseudogene. There are 11 residues in the CDR3. The chain's CDR3 is CAILVAWPQHF. The CDR3 nucleotides are TGTGCCATCCTGGTGGCCTGGCCCCAGCATTTT.

At least ten counts were recorded for this clonotype. A junction end diverges from the germline sequence, so it may reflect a read error. J is TRBJ2-7 and V is TRBV29-1; TRBD1 matches 8 bases. This CDR3 is 13 amino acids long. In germline, CDR1 is SQVTM, CDR2 ANQGSEA. CDR3 loop: CSVEIGTGYGQYF. CDR3 sequence (DNA): TGCAGCGTTGAAATCGGGACAGGATACGGGCAGTACTTC.

The rearrangement joins TRBV6-5 to TRBJ1-6; D is unclear. Trimming left V 2 bases short and J 7 bases short, with 12 bases between. Germline V gene data show CDR1 as MNHEY and CDR2 as SVGAGI. The CDR3 runs to 15 residues. The chain's CDR3 is CASSYRRAPNSPLHF. The CDR3 nucleotides read TGTGCCAGCAGTTACCGCCGGGCGCCAAATTCACCCCTCCACTTT.